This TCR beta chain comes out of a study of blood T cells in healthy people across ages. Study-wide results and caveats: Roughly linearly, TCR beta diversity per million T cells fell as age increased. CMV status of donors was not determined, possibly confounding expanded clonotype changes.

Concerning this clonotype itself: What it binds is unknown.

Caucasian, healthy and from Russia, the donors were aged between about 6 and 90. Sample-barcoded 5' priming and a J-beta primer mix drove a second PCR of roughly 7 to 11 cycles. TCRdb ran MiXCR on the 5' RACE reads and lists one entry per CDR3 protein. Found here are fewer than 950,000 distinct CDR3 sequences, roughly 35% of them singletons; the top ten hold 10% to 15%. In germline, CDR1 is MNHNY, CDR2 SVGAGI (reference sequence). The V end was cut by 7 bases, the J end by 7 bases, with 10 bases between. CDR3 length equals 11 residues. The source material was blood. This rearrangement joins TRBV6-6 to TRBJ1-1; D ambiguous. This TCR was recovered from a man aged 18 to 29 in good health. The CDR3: CASTYRSEAFF. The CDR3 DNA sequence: TGTGCCAGCACCTATAGGAGTGAAGCTTTCTTT.